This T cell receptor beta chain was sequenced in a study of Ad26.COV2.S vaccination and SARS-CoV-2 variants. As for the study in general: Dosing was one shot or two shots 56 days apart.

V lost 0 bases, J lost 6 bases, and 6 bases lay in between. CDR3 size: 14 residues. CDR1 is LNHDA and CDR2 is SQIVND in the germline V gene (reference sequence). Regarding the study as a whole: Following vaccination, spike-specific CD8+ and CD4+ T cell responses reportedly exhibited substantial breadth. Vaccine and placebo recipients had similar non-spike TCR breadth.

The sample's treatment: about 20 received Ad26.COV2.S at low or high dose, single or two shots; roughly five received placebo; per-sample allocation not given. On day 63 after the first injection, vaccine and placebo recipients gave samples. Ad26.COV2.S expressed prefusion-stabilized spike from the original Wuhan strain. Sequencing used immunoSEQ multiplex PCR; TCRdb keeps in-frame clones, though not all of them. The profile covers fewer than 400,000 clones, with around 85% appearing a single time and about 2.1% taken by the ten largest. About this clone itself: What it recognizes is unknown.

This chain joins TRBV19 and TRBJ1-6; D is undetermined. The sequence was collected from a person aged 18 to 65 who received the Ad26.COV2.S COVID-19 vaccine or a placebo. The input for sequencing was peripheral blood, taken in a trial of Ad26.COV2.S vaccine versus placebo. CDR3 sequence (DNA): TGTGCCAGTAGTATAGATCGACCTAATTCACCCCTCCACTTT. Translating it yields CASSIDRPNSPLHF. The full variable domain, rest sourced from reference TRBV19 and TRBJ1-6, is DGGITQSPKYLFRKEGQNVTLSCEQNLNHDAMYWYRQDPGQGLRLIYYSQIVNDFQKGDIAEGYSVSREKKESFPLTVTSAQKNPTAFYLCASSIDRPNSPLHFGNGTRLTVT.